This passage covers 21 T cell receptor beta chains from one sample sequenced in a study of CD8 T cells in Susac syndrome. An amount of RNA that ranged from about 0.45 to 1 ug was reverse transcribed with random hexamers. From the immunoSEQ multiplex PCR reads, TCRdb called clonotypes with MiXCR, one entry per CDR3 protein. The sample yields some 160,000 distinct CDR3 sequences, approximately 96% seen once. The material sequenced was CD4+ T cells from PBMCs. These receptors all stem from a human donor with Susac syndrome.

The chain is built from TRBV6-1 and TRBJ2-5; D gene ambiguous. The germline gives CDR1 MNHNS, CDR2 SASEGT. V lost 6 bases and J lost 0, with 8 bases in between. This CDR3 is 13 amino acids long. The CDR3 sequence is CASSGRYQETQYF. CDR3 nucleotide sequence: TGTGCCAGCAGCGGACGGTACCAAGAGACCCAGTACTTC.

The chain couples TRBV25-1 to TRBJ2-7; 8 nucleotides match TRBD1. The CDR3 runs to 15 residues. Germline V gene lookup returns CDR1 MGHDK and CDR2 SYGVNS. The V and J ends lost 2 bases and 3 bases, in that order; junction bases with no gene match: 6. The chain's CDR3 is CASSEPGQGRYEQYF. CDR3 nucleotide sequence: TGTGCCAGCAGTGAACCCGGACAGGGTCGCTACGAGCAGTACTTC.

The rearrangement uses TRBV2 and TRBJ2-7; tentatively, D is TRBD2 (6 bases). V lost 3 bases and J lost 3, with 12 bases in between. The germline CDR1 and CDR2 sequences are SNHLY and FYNNEI. The CDR3 extends over 14 amino acids. The CDR3 sequence: CASSERGHLYEQYF. The CDR3 DNA follows: TGTGCCAGCAGTGAGCGGGGCCATCTCTACGAGCAGTACTTC. Full variable domain (rest looked up from reference TRBV2 and TRBJ2-7): EPEVTQTPSHQVTQMGQEVILRCVPISNHLYFYWYRQILGQKVEFLVSFYNNEISEKSEIFDDQFSVERPDGSNFTLKIRSTKLEDSAMYFCASSERGHLYEQYFGPGTRLTVT.

This rearrangement joins TRBV20-1 to TRBJ1-5; tentatively, D is TRBD1 (6 bases). V shed 8 bases and J shed 4 bases, with 12 bases lying between them. Germline loops: CDR1 DFQATT, CDR2 SNEGSKA (reference sequence). The CDR3 runs to 12 residues. The CDR3 here is CSTGTPNQPQHF. For the CDR3, the DNA is TGCAGTACCGGGACACCAAATCAGCCCCAGCATTTT.

This chain uses TRBV4-1 with TRBJ1-6; D not resolved. There are 14 residues in the CDR3. The V end lost 4 bases, the J end lost 7 bases, and 11 bases lay between the germline ends. Germline CDR1 MGHRA, CDR2 YSYEKL. The CDR3 DNA reads as TGCGCCAGCAGCCCCCGGGATCGGAATTCACCCCTCCACTTT. This encodes CASSPRDRNSPLHF.

A remark on this clonotype: One end of the junction varies from germline; a read error may be responsible. The gene calls are TRBV7-2 and TRBJ2-1; no definite D call. Germline V CDR1 and CDR2: SGHTA, FQGNSA. The CDR3 contains 14 residues. The CDR3 DNA reads TGTGCCAGCAGCTTAGTTCCCTCCAACAATGAGCAGTTCTTC. Translated, it gives CASSLVPSNNEQFF.

CDR3 in amino acids: CASSSDGNQPQHF. CDR3 sequence (DNA): TGTGCCAGCAGTTCGGACGGGAATCAGCCCCAGCATTTT. The chain carries TRBV12-3 or TRBV12-4 and TRBJ1-5; no clear D gene. The CDR3 runs 13 residues. The V end was cut by 4 bases, the J end by 4 bases, with 8 bases between.

The rearrangement links TRBV5-1 to TRBJ2-5, with TRBD2 identical over 8 bases. V lost 4 bases and J lost 4; bases outside the gene matches: 9. The CDR3 extends over 15 amino acids. Looked up from germline, CDR1 is SGHRS and CDR2 is YFSETQ. CDR3 residues: CASSPSGGAPETQYF. Here the CDR3 DNA reads TGCGCCAGCAGCCCCAGCGGGGGAGCCCCAGAGACCCAGTACTTC.

The chain has TRBV2 and TRBJ1-2, with 9 bases matching TRBD1. In germline, CDR1 is SNHLY, CDR2 FYNNEI. The CDR3 is 13 residues long. Unmatched junction bases numbered 7, after V lost 6 bases and J lost 8 bases. The DNA for the CDR3 is TGTGCCAGCAGGGCCTGGGACAGGGAAGGCTACACCTTC. Translation gives CASRAWDREGYTF.

The chain employs TRBV29-1 and TRBJ2-7; TRBD2 matches at 9 bases. The ends lost 7 bases at V and 6 bases at J; junction bases unmatched: 13. The V gene's germline CDR1 is SQVTM and CDR2 ANQGSEA. CDR3 size: 14 residues. The CDR3 nucleotides read TGCAGCGCGGACATAGCGGGAGTAAGAGGCGAGCAGTACTTC. Its protein product is CSADIAGVRGEQYF.

The rearrangement links TRBV7-9 to TRBJ2-3; no reliable D call. The germline V gene has CDR1 SEHNR and CDR2 FQNEAQ (reference sequence). This CDR3 has 14 residues. Trimming cost V 5 bases and J 1 base, with 10 bases left between them. CDR3 amino acids: CASSRPGGTDTQYF. The CDR3 bases are TGTGCCAGCAGCCGCCCCGGAGGCACAGATACGCAGTATTTT. Full variable domain (outside the CDR3, taken from reference TRBV7-9 and TRBJ2-3): DTGVSQNPRHKITKRGQNVTFRCDPISEHNRLYWYRQTLGQGPEFLTYFQNEAQLEKSRLLSDRFSAERPKGSFSTLEIQRTEQGDSAMYLCASSRPGGTDTQYFGPGTRLTVL.

The genes are TRBV11-2 and TRBJ1-5; tentative D call: TRBD1 (5 bases). Germline V lookup: CDR1 SGHAT, CDR2 FQNNGV. Trimming removed 5 bases at V and 4 bases at J, with 15 bases between. The CDR3 runs 15 residues. This chain's CDR3 is CASSIGHGENQPQHF. In DNA, the CDR3 is TGTGCCAGCAGCATCGGACACGGGGAAAATCAGCCCCAGCATTTT.

This rearrangement joins TRBV28 to TRBJ1-5; D unclear. This CDR3 has 13 amino acids. CDR1 and CDR2 (germline): MDHEN, SYDVKM. Trimming cost V 3 bases and J 4 bases, with 7 bases left between them. This chain's CDR3 is CASSFSGNQPQHF. DNA for the CDR3: TGTGCCAGCAGTTTTTCGGGGAATCAGCCCCAGCATTTT.

The J gene is TRBJ1-5, the V gene TRBV28, with TRBD1 matching over 7 bases. The germline gives CDR1 MDHEN, CDR2 SYDVKM. This CDR3 contains 19 residues. The ends lost 6 bases at V and 0 bases at J; junction bases unmatched: 17. The CDR3 spells CASRSTLRDSTYSNQPQHF. CDR3 in DNA: TGTGCCAGCAGATCCACCCTCCGGGACAGCACCTATAGCAATCAGCCCCAGCATTTT.

The sample holds one count of this clonotype. This chain joins TRBV7-2 and TRBJ1-2; D gene ambiguous. CDR1 SGHTA and CDR2 FQGNSA come from the germline V gene. V was cut by 3 bases and J by 4 bases, with 9 bases left in between. The CDR3 consists of 13 residues. CDR3 protein: CASSLGEIYGYTF. CDR3 coding DNA: TGTGCCAGCAGCTTGGGTGAGATCTATGGCTACACCTTC.

This CDR3 is CSARAPLGKGANEKLFF. The CDR3 DNA sequence: TGCAGTGCTAGAGCCCCCCTGGGTAAGGGAGCTAATGAAAAACTGTTTTTT. The chain uses TRBV20-1 and TRBJ1-4; D unresolved. The CDR3 is made up of 17 amino acids. Germline lookup yields CDR1 DFQATT and CDR2 SNEGSKA (reference sequence). The germline V and J ends were trimmed by 1 base and 3 bases, with 18 bases remaining between them.

This chain connects TRBV9 to TRBJ2-2; D is uncertain. V lost 3 bases and J 8 bases, leaving 8 bases between the germline ends. The V gene's germline CDR1 is SGDLS and CDR2 YYNGEE. The CDR3 has 12 residues. The CDR3 sequence is CASSDYQGELFF. In DNA form, the CDR3 reads TGTGCCAGCAGCGACTACCAAGGGGAGCTGTTTTTT.

The gene calls are TRBV29-1 and TRBJ1-1; 12 nucleotides match TRBD1. V was clipped by 6 bases and J by 0 bases; unmatched bases: 8. The CDR3 has 16 amino acids. CDR1 is SQVTM, CDR2 ANQGSEA, per germline. This CDR3 is CSVQGQGARMNTEAFF. CDR3 sequence (DNA): TGCAGCGTCCAGGGACAGGGGGCGCGAATGAACACTGAAGCTTTCTTT.

The chain is built from TRBV7-6 and TRBJ2-3, with a possible D match to TRBD2 (6 bases). CDR3 length: 16 residues. Germline CDR1 reads SGHVS; CDR2 reads FNYEAQ. With 5 bases removed from V and 8 bases from J, the gap between germline ends came to 23 bases. Here the CDR3 reads CASSNQPETSVATQYF. CDR3 in DNA: TGTGCCAGCAGCAATCAACCAGAGACTAGTGTCGCTACGCAGTATTTT.

This chain uses TRBV29-1 with TRBJ1-1; the match to TRBD1 covers 11 bases. V lost 5 bases and J lost 6; bases outside the gene matches: 5. From germline, CDR1 is SQVTM and CDR2 ANQGSEA. There are 13 residues in the CDR3. CDR3 in amino acids: CSVIVGQGAEAFF. The CDR3 bases are TGCAGCGTTATAGTGGGACAGGGGGCTGAAGCTTTCTTT.

The V and J genes are TRBV29-1 and TRBJ1-1; D is unclear. CDR3 length: 13 amino acids. The V end was cut by 6 bases, the J end by 3 bases, with 14 bases between. Germline values: CDR1 SQVTM, CDR2 ANQGSEA. DNA of the CDR3: TGCAGCGTCCTTCGACCACTGGACACTGAAGCTTTCTTT. As protein: CSVLRPLDTEAFF.